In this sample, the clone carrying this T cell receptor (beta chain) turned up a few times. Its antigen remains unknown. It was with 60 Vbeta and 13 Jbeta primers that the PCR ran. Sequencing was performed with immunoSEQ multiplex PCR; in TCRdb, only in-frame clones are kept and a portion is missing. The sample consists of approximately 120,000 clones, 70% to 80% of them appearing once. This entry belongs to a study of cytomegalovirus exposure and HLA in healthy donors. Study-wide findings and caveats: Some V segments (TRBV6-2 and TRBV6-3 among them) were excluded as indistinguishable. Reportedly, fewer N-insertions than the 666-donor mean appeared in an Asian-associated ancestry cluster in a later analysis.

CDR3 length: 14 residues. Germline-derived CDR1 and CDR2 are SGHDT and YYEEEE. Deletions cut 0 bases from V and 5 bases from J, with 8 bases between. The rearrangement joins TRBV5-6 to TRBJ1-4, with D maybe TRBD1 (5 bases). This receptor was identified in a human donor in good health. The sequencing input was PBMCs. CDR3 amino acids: CASSLDRRNEKLFF. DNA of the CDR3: TGTGCCAGCAGCTTGGACAGGCGGAATGAAAAACTGTTTTTT.